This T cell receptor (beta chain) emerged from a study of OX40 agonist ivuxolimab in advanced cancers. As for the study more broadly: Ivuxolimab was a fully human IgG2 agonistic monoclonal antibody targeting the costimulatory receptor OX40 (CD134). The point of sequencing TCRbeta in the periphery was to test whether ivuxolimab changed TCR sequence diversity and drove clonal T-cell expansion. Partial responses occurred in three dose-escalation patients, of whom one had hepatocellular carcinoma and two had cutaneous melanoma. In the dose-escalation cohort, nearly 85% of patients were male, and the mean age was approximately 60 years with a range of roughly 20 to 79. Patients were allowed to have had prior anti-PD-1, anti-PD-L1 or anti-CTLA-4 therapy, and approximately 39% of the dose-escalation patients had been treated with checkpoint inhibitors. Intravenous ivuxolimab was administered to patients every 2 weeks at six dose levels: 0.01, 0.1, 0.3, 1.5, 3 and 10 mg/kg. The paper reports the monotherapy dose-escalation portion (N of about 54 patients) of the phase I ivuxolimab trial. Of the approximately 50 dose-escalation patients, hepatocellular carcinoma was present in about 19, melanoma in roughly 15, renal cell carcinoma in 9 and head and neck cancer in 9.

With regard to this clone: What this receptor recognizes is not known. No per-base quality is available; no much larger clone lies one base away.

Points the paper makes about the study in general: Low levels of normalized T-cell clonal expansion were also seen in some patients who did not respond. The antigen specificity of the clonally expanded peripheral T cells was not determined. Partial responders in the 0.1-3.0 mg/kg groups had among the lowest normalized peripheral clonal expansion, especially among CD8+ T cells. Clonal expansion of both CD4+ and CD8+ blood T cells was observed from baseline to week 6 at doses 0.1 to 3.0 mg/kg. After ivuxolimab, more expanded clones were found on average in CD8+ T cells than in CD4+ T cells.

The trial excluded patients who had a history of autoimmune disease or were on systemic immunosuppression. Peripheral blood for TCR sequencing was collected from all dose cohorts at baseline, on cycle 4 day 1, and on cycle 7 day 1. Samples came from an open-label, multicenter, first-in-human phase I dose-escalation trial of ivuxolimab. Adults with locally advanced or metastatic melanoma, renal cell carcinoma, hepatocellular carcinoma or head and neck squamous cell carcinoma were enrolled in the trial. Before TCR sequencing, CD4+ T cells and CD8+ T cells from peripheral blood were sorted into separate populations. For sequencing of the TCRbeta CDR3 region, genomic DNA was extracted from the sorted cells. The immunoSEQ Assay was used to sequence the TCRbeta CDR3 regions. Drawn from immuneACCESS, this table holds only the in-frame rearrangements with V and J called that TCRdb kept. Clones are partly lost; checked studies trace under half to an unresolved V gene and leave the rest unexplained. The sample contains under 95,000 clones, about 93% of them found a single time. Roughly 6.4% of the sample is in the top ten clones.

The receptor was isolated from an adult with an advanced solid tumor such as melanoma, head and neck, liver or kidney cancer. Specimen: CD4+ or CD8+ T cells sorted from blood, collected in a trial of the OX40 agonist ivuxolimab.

The sequence in DNA is TGTGCCAGCAGCTTGACTAGCGGGTGGGAGCAGTTCTTC. This yields the protein CASSLTSGWEQFF. This sequence uses TRBV11-3 and TRBJ2-1; 10 bases in the middle match TRBD2. The CDR3 runs 13 amino acids, cysteine and phenylalanine included. CDR3 DNA only is kept here, 39 bases in frame from base 1. From the germline V gene, CDR1 is SGHNT and CDR2 is YENEEA. V has 3 bases trimmed and J has 10 bases trimmed; junction bases matching no gene number 3.